This TCR beta chain was sequenced during a study of blood T cell repertoires in COVID-19. The wider study: The United States, Italy and Spain were the sources of the acute and convalescent COVID-19 samples. The analysed material was cDNA or gDNA that came from T cells, B-cell-depleted T cells, or PBMCs.

Original processing methods: Counts of nucleated cells, estimated from reference gene primer amplification, were obtained. Profiled with immunoSEQ multiplex PCR; TCRdb holds only in-frame clones, not every one. Clone size and V and J calls were adopted from that table, with D and trimming inferred from the DNA. The profile shows about 58,000 clones, 90% of them singletons. The sample holds one count of this clone. The source is a man aged 55 to 70 with active COVID-19. Sequences were obtained from peripheral blood.

The CDR3 sequence is CASSYSGRAHYEQYF. DNA of the CDR3: TGTGCCAGCAGCTATAGCGGGAGGGCTCATTACGAGCAGTACTTC. The rearrangement joins TRBV7-2 to TRBJ2-7, with TRBD2 matching over 11 bases. CDR3 length equals 15 residues. Germline V CDR1 and CDR2: SGHTA, FQGNSA. Trimming took 4 bases from V and 4 from J; bases not matched to a gene: 6.